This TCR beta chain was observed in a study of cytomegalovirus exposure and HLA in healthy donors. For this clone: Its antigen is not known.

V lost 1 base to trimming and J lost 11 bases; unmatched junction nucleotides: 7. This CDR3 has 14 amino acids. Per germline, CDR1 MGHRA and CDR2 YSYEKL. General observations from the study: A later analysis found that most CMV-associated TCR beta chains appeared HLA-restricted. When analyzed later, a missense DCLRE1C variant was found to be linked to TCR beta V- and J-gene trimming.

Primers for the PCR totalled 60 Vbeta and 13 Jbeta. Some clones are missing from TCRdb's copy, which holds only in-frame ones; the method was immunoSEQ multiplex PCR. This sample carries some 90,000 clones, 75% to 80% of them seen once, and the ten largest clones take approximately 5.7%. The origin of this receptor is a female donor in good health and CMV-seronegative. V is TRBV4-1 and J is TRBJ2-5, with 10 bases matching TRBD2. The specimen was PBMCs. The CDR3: CASSQVGLAGEQYF. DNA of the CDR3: TGCGCCAGCAGCCAAGTCGGGCTAGCGGGGGAGCAGTACTTC.